The entry that follows covers one TCR beta chain sequence. The antigen is unknown. This record comes from a study of OX40 agonist ivuxolimab in advanced cancers. General study points: At 0.1 to 3.0 mg/kg and by week 6, CD4+ and CD8+ T cells in the blood had expanded clonally.

V gave up 4 bases and J gave up 4 bases, with 16 bases separating them. The germline gives CDR1 MNHNS, CDR2 SASEGT. This CDR3 has 16 residues. The repertoire was sequenced with immunoSEQ multiplex PCR; TCRdb's copy has only in-frame clones and lacks some. The sample records about 37,000 clones, approximately 86% being singletons. Baseline was the first blood sampling point, followed by cycle 4 day 1 and cycle 7 day 1. V usage is TRBV6-1 and J usage is TRBJ2-2; possible D gene TRBD1, 6 bases. The clonotype originates from an adult with an advanced solid tumor such as melanoma, head and neck, liver or kidney cancer. This material consisted of CD4+ or CD8+ T cells sorted from blood, taken in a trial of the OX40 agonist ivuxolimab. The CDR3 region is CASSGVRQALTGELFF. Written as DNA, the CDR3 is TGTGCCAGCAGTGGAGTCCGACAGGCGCTCACCGGGGAGCTGTTTTTT.